The clone carrying this T cell receptor beta chain was seen a few times. As for time point: patch test 1, 2 weeks after DPC sensitization. Sample treatment: therapeutic diphenylcyclopropenone sensitization with weekly scalp DPC. One entry per CDR3 protein, called by TCRdb with MiXCR from the RACE reads. The table has about 340,000 distinct CDR3 sequences, approximately 6.9% seen once. The data stem from a study of human T cells and chemical hapten exposure. V lost 4 bases, J lost 3 bases, and 10 bases lay in between. Germline lookup yields CDR1 DFQATT and CDR2 SNEGSKA (reference sequence). This CDR3 is 12 amino acids long.

The chain couples TRBV20-1 to TRBJ2-7; D ambiguous. Specimen: whole blood, collected in connection with sensitization to the hapten diphenylcyclopropenone (DPC). The sequence was collected from a woman aged 18 to 35 with alopecia areata. Some clones in this sample may be carry-over from other donors' samples. CDR3 sequence: CSANDADYEQYF. The CDR3 nucleotides read TGCAGTGCTAATGACGCCGACTACGAGCAGTACTTC.